This TCR beta chain was profiled in a study of CD8 T cells in ankylosing spondylitis. Points from the study as a whole: Significantly higher representation of disease-linked clones was reported for matched ankylosing spondylitis synovial fluid. Disease-linked clones proved CD8+ and comparatively uncommon in peripheral blood.

TCRdb itself ran the 5' RACE reads through MiXCR, one entry per CDR3 protein. The table has some 200,000 distinct CDR3 sequences, around a sixth seen once. V was pared by 2 bases and J by 6 bases, with 11 bases between. CDR3 length equals 14 residues. This clonotype was observed at least ten times. Its antigen is not identified. V and J are TRBV12-3 or TRBV12-4 and TRBJ2-1; the D is unclear. Source material: blood, either unsorted or a sorted T cell fraction (not recorded which). This sequence was found in a male donor aged 10 to 30 with ankylosing spondylitis or in good health (not recorded which). DNA of the CDR3: TGTGCCAGCAGTTTATCTGCAGGTAGCAATGAGCAGTTCTTC. Encoded protein: CASSLSAGSNEQFF.